Listed here are 22 T cell receptor beta chains from one sample, sequenced in a study of CD8 T cells in ankylosing spondylitis. General study points: Ankylosing spondylitis blood appeared to be characterized by a TCR beta motif of eight highly homologous variants.

Antigens of these TCRs are unknown. TCRdb re-called the 5' RACE reads with MiXCR, one entry per CDR3 protein. The repertoire includes 500,000 to 650,000 distinct CDR3 sequences, approximately 5.3% of them detected once, and approximately 3.5% sits in the top ten. Sequencing input: blood, either unsorted or a sorted T cell fraction (not recorded which). The receptor source for this set is a male donor with ankylosing spondylitis.

In this sample, this clonotype turned up many times. The V and J genes are TRBV5-1 and TRBJ2-2; D remains ambiguous. CDR1 and CDR2 from the germline V gene are SGHRS and YFSETQ. This CDR3 contains 14 residues. V lost 4 bases and J 6 bases, leaving 13 bases between the germline ends. The CDR3 DNA sequence: TGCGCCAGCAGCACTAACCCGGGTTCCGGGGAGCTGTTTTTT. This translates into CASSTNPGSGELFF.

This clonotype occurred many times. The chain recombines TRBV7-2 with TRBJ1-3; unclear D gene. The CDR3 extends over 15 amino acids. V lost 5 bases and J 1 base, leaving 12 bases between the germline ends. Germline assignment: CDR1 SGHTA and CDR2 FQGNSA. CDR3 DNA sequence: TGTGCCAGCAGCACCTCGGCTTCTTCTGGAAACACCATATATTTT. Translated, it gives CASSTSASSGNTIYF. The variable domain in full, completed from reference TRBV7-2 and TRBJ1-3, reads GAGVSQSPSNKVTEKGKDVELRCDPISGHTALYWYRQSLGQGLEFLIYFQGNSAPDKSGLPSDRFSAERTGGSVSTLTIQRTQQEDSAVYLCASSTSASSGNTIYFGEGSWLTVV.

This clonotype was counted many times. This chain joins TRBV10-3 and TRBJ2-1; D may be TRBD2 (5 bases). Germline V gives CDR1 ENHRY, CDR2 SYGVKD. This CDR3 contains 14 residues. Trimming removed 3 bases from V and 2 bases from J, with 8 bases in between. This chain's CDR3 is CAISEGSPYNEQFF. Here the CDR3 DNA reads TGTGCCATCAGTGAAGGGAGCCCCTACAATGAGCAGTTCTTC.

In its sample, this clonotype was seen many times. The chain joins TRBV7-8 to TRBJ2-1, with TRBD2 matching over 8 bases. The CDR3 has 15 amino acids. The germline CDR1 and CDR2 sequences are SGHVS and FQNEAQ. The J segment lost 7 bases and the V segment lost 6 bases, leaving 11 bases of the junction unmatched. CDR3 nucleotides: TGTGCCAGCAGTCGGAGCGGGGGCCCTTGGAATGAGCAGTTCTTC. Translated, it gives CASSRSGGPWNEQFF.

This clonotype was seen ten or more times. The DNA for the CDR3 is TGTGCCAGCAGGATGGGGACAGGGGCCCTCAATCAGCCCCAGCATTTT. It is translated as CASRMGTGALNQPQHF. The chain employs TRBV12-3 or TRBV12-4 and TRBJ1-5, with 10 nucleotides matching TRBD1. CDR3 length: 16 residues. V lost 6 bases to trimming and J lost 3 bases; unmatched junction nucleotides: 8.

This clonotype was recorded many times. J is TRBJ1-5 and V is TRBV20-1; D uncertain. Per germline, CDR1 DFQATT and CDR2 SNEGSKA (reference sequence). The length of the CDR3 is 15 residues. Trimming cost V 3 bases and J 6 bases, with 18 bases left between them. The CDR3 DNA reads TGCAGTGCTAGTATGGCAGAGGCGAATTCTCAGCCCCAGCATTTT. It codes for CSASMAEANSQPQHF.

This clonotype has a count of ten or more. The rearrangement joins TRBV20-1 to TRBJ2-7; either TRBD1 or TRBD2 may supply D (6 bases each). Deletions cut 8 bases from V and 7 bases from J, with 18 bases between. CDR1 is DFQATT and CDR2 is SNEGSKA in the germline V gene (reference sequence). The CDR3 contains 12 residues. CDR3 sequence (DNA): TGCAGTTTTGAAAGCCGGGGGCAGGAGCAGTACTTC. It translates to CSFESRGQEQYF.

The sample holds a few counts of this clonotype. V is TRBV29-1 and J is TRBJ1-1; 10 nucleotides match TRBD1. The germline gives CDR1 SQVTM, CDR2 ANQGSEA. The CDR3 extends over 16 amino acids. The V gene end was trimmed by 6 bases and the J gene end by 6 bases; junction bases not matched to a gene: 16. The DNA for the CDR3 is TGCAGCGTGAACCGGGACAGGGGAACCGCTAACGCTGAAGCTTTCTTT. This codes for CSVNRDRGTANAEAFF.

Ten or more counts support this clonotype. The chain is built from TRBV5-1 and TRBJ1-5, with D hard to call. Trimming stripped 1 base from V and 6 bases from J, with 14 bases between. Germline V gene data show CDR1 as SGHRS and CDR2 as YFSETQ. This CDR3 region has 15 residues. CDR3 residues: CASSLMGEVSQPQHF. The CDR3 DNA is TGCGCCAGCAGCTTGATGGGTGAGGTGAGTCAGCCCCAGCATTTT. Filled out from reference TRBV5-1 and TRBJ1-5, the complete variable domain reads KAGVTQTPRYLIKTRGQQVTLSCSPISGHRSVSWYQQTPGQGLQFLFEYFSETQRNKGNFPGRFSGRQFSNSRSEMNVSTLELGDSALYLCASSLMGEVSQPQHFGDGTRLSIL.

Many counts were recorded for this clonotype. The chain carries TRBV7-2 and TRBJ1-1; possible D gene TRBD1, 5 bases. Germline lookup yields CDR1 SGHTA and CDR2 FQGNSA. This CDR3 has 14 residues. V lost 0 bases, J lost 8 bases, and 13 bases lay in between. The CDR3: CASSLALGGGEAFF. The CDR3 DNA is TGTGCCAGCAGCTTAGCGCTAGGTGGGGGGGAAGCTTTCTTT. Full variable domain (outside the CDR3, taken from reference TRBV7-2 and TRBJ1-1): GAGVSQSPSNKVTEKGKDVELRCDPISGHTALYWYRQSLGQGLEFLIYFQGNSAPDKSGLPSDRFSAERTGGSVSTLTIQRTQQEDSAVYLCASSLALGGGEAFFGQGTRLTVV.

This clonotype was counted at least ten times. The chain combines TRBV5-1 with TRBJ2-7, with D perhaps matching TRBD2 (6 bases). CDR1 and CDR2 from the germline V gene are SGHRS and YFSETQ. The V end was cut by 0 bases, the J end by 6 bases, with 10 bases between. This CDR3 region has 13 residues. As DNA, the CDR3 is TGCGCCAGCAGCTTGGGGGGGGATTCCGAGCAGTACTTC. Translation: CASSLGGDSEQYF.

This clonotype was counted at least ten times. V and J are TRBV6-5 and TRBJ1-3; D gene ambiguous. Germline V gene lookup returns CDR1 MNHEY and CDR2 SVGAGI. This CDR3 spans 15 amino acids. V was clipped by 4 bases and J by 0 bases, with 10 bases between them. The CDR3 DNA reads as TGTGCCAGCAGTTCAGACCGGTTCTCTGGAAACACCATATATTTT. Protein: CASSSDRFSGNTIYF.

This clonotype occurred many times. J is TRBJ1-1 and V is TRBV7-8; TRBD1 matches at 7 bases. The CDR3 has 17 amino acids. Germline values: CDR1 SGHVS, CDR2 FQNEAQ. Losses at the gene ends were 5 bases for V and 1 base for J; bases not matched to a gene: 13. CDR3 amino acids: CASSPTQGGRPNTEAFF. CDR3 nucleotides: TGTGCCAGCAGCCCTACCCAGGGGGGGAGGCCGAACACTGAAGCTTTCTTT.

This clonotype was detected only a few times. The CDR3 DNA reads as TGCAGTGCCTTGGGGGGATCAGTGGGGGAGCAGTACTTC. This translates into CSALGGSVGEQYF. The chain uses TRBV20-1 and TRBJ2-7, with D possibly TRBD2 on 6 matching bases. Germline V CDR1 and CDR2: DFQATT, SNEGSKA (reference sequence). Trimming shortened V by 6 bases and J by 7 bases, and 19 bases separated the two germline ends. The CDR3 is made up of 13 amino acids.

This clonotype was detected ten times or more. The V call is TRBV5-6, the J call TRBJ2-3; 8 positions agree with TRBD2. V shed 5 bases and J 3 bases; nucleotides not matched to a gene: 11. This CDR3 is built from 16 residues. Germline CDR1 SGHDT, CDR2 YYEEEE. CDR3 sequence reads: CASRKSLAGRTDTQYF. The DNA of the CDR3 is TGTGCCAGCAGAAAGTCCCTAGCGGGTAGGACAGATACGCAGTATTTT. The complete variable domain, with remaining parts taken from reference TRBV5-6 and TRBJ2-3, reads DAGVTQSPTHLIKTRGQQVTLRCSPKSGHDTVSWYQQALGQGPQFIFQYYEEEERQRGNFPDRFSGHQFPNYSSELNVNALLLGDSALYLCASRKSLAGRTDTQYFGPGTRLTVL.

This clonotype was picked up many times. This chain uses TRBV5-1 with TRBJ1-4; 9 bases are shared with TRBD1. The germline gives CDR1 SGHRS, CDR2 YFSETQ. The CDR3 is made up of 16 amino acids. The V gene end was trimmed by 4 bases and the J gene end by 7 bases; junction bases not matched to a gene: 11. The CDR3: CASSTDTGGGSEKLFF. The CDR3 DNA reads as TGCGCCAGCAGCACCGATACAGGGGGCGGTAGTGAAAAACTGTTTTTT.

This clonotype appeared many times. This chain connects TRBV5-1 to TRBJ2-2; D gene uncertain. V shed 6 bases and J shed 1 base, with 7 bases lying between them. Germline loops: CDR1 SGHRS, CDR2 YFSETQ. This CDR3 contains 13 residues. CDR3 DNA: TGCGCCAGCACCGAATTGAACACCGGGGAGCTGTTTTTT. Translating gives CASTELNTGELFF.

This clonotype was seen only once. The chain links TRBV19 to TRBJ2-1; TRBD1 matches 8 bases. Germline trimming cut 3 bases from V and 6 bases from J; bases unmatched to any gene: 7. This CDR3 region has 15 residues. Looked up from germline, CDR1 is LNHDA and CDR2 is SQIVND (reference sequence). The CDR3 coding sequence is TGTGCCAGTAGTATGCAGGGGGCCCGGCCCAATGAGCAGTTCTTC. Its translation: CASSMQGARPNEQFF.

In its sample, this clonotype was seen a few times. The rearrangement links TRBV4-1 to TRBJ1-1; D is undetermined. With 4 bases removed from V and 7 bases from J, the gap between germline ends came to 19 bases. This CDR3 is built from 15 residues. Germline CDR1 reads MGHRA; CDR2 reads YSYEKL. The CDR3 protein is CASSPTRTTGHEAFF. CDR3 sequence (DNA): TGCGCCAGCAGCCCAACCAGGACTACGGGCCATGAAGCTTTCTTT.

This clonotype was counted only a few times. The V gene is TRBV11-2, the J gene TRBJ2-3; TRBD2 matches at 15 bases. Trimming cost V 5 bases and J 4 bases; bases outside gene matches: 10. Per germline, CDR1 SGHAT and CDR2 FQNNGV. There are 18 residues in the CDR3. The CDR3 DNA reads TGTGCCAGCAGCCCCCGGACTAGCGGGAGGGCCATTCCAGATACGCAGTATTTT. Protein sequence: CASSPRTSGRAIPDTQYF.

This rearrangement joins TRBV29-1 to TRBJ2-3; maybe TRBD2 (5 bases). The germline V gene has CDR1 SQVTM and CDR2 ANQGSEA. The V end lost 3 bases, the J end lost 8 bases, and 24 bases lay between the germline ends. The CDR3 is 16 amino acids. The CDR3 loop reads CSVEGLRGVPFGTQYF. CDR3 sequence (DNA): TGCAGCGTTGAGGGTCTACGGGGAGTACCCTTTGGTACGCAGTATTTT.

This clonotype has at least ten counts. The chain combines TRBV27 with TRBJ1-1; D is undetermined. This CDR3 region has 14 residues. Trimming took 1 base from V and 4 from J, leaving 10 bases between them. Germline CDR1 and CDR2: MNHEY and SMNVEV (reference sequence). CDR3 in DNA: TGTGCCAGCAGTTTATTGGCAGGAAGCACTGAAGCTTTCTTT. Residues: CASSLLAGSTEAFF.